This T cell receptor beta chain was found in a study of blood T cell repertoires in COVID-19. Study context: COVID-19 samples collected from the United States, Italy and Spain covered acute and convalescent phases. PBMCs, B-cell-depleted T cells, or T cells provided the cDNA or gDNA that made up the material.

Across 20 to 25 US areas, participants ranged in age from about 18 to 100 years. Assay used: immunoSEQ multiplex PCR; TCRdb lists only in-frame clones, some missing. The sample has some 250,000 clones; roughly nine tenths are singletons. The receptor was isolated from a human donor in a cohort exposed to, infected with or recovered from COVID-19 (not recorded which). The donor label of this sample is uncertain. Source material: PBMCs or T cells enriched from blood (not recorded which).

The CDR3 DNA follows: TGTGCTAGTGGCTCCACCCGGGACAAGGGGGCCTACGAGCAGTACTTC. Translating gives CASGSTRDKGAYEQYF. The chain employs TRBV12-5 and TRBJ2-7, with D perhaps matching TRBD1 (6 bases). V was clipped by 6 bases and J by 2 bases, with 20 bases between them. Germline lookup yields CDR1 LGHNT and CDR2 FRNRAP. The CDR3 is made up of 16 amino acids.